Listed below are T cell receptor beta chains from one sample, sequenced in a study of shared clonotypes between healthy human individuals. Sequencing used immunoSEQ multiplex PCR; TCRdb keeps in-frame clones, though not all of them. The sample has roughly 2.5 million clones; over 85% are singletons. The sample taken for sequencing was naive CD4+ T cells sorted from blood. The origin of the receptors is a man between 18 and 35 years old in good health. Each CDR3 is given with its conserved first and last residue. Each record gives: CDR3 length, J gene, clone size, D gene, V gene, CDR3 DNA, CDR3 protein. The D gene is left open where the match is weak. Clone size, where shown, is once, few, many, or a class for clones that have expanded.

len: 15
j_gene: TRBJ2-5
abundance: NA
d_gene: TRBD1
v_gene: TRBV11-2
CDR3nt: TGTGCCAGCAGCACTCCGGGACAGGGCTTTGAGACCCAGTACTTC
CDR3aa: CASSTPGQGFETQYF

len: 14
j_gene: TRBJ1-3
abundance: NA
d_gene: NA
v_gene: TRBV11-2
CDR3nt: TGTGCCAGCAGCTTGGCCCACTCTGGAAACACCATATATTTT
CDR3aa: CASSLAHSGNTIYF

len: 14
j_gene: TRBJ1-6
abundance: few
d_gene: TRBD1
v_gene: TRBV19
CDR3nt: TGTGCCAGTAGGGACAGGGAAAATGTTGCACCCCTCCACTTT
CDR3aa: CASRDRENVAPLHF

len: 16
j_gene: TRBJ2-5
abundance: NA
d_gene: NA
v_gene: TRBV5-4
CDR3nt: TGTGCCAGCAGCCCCAGGACCTATGGAGTCCAAGAGACCCAGTACTTC
CDR3aa: CASSPRTYGVQETQYF

len: 16
j_gene: TRBJ1-2
abundance: NA
d_gene: TRBD1
v_gene: TRBV19
CDR3nt: TGTGCCAGTAGTATTGCGGGGACAGTCCAAATCTATGGCTACACCTTC
CDR3aa: CASSIAGTVQIYGYTF

len: 15
j_gene: TRBJ1-3
abundance: NA
d_gene: NA
v_gene: TRBV7-9
CDR3nt: TGTGCCAGCAGCCCTTTTAGGGGGACTGGAAACACCATATATTTT
CDR3aa: CASSPFRGTGNTIYF

len: 15
j_gene: TRBJ2-7
abundance: NA
d_gene: NA
v_gene: TRBV29-1
CDR3nt: TGCAGCGTTGAAGTTGGGAGCCGGATGACGGGTGAGCAGTACTTC
CDR3aa: CSVEVGSRMTGEQYF

len: 14
j_gene: TRBJ2-2
abundance: NA
d_gene: TRBD1
v_gene: TRBV19
CDR3nt: TGTGCCAGCACACAGGGGTTGAACACCGGGGAGCTGTTTTTT
CDR3aa: CASTQGLNTGELFF

len: 12
j_gene: TRBJ1-2
abundance: NA
d_gene: TRBD1
v_gene: TRBV28
CDR3nt: TGTGCCAGCTCCGGGACAGGGTATGGCTACACCTTC
CDR3aa: CASSGTGYGYTF

len: 13
j_gene: TRBJ2-3
abundance: NA
d_gene: TRBD2
v_gene: TRBV27
CDR3nt: TGTGCCAGCAGAGCGGGAGGTTTGGATACGCAGTATTTT
CDR3aa: CASRAGGLDTQYF

len: 20
j_gene: TRBJ2-1
abundance: NA
d_gene: TRBD2
v_gene: TRBV5-1
CDR3nt: TGCGCCAGCAGCTTGGCCGGAGAAGCGGGGGGCCCACTCTCCTACAATGAGCAGTTCTTC
CDR3aa: CASSLAGEAGGPLSYNEQFF

len: 14
j_gene: TRBJ1-2
abundance: NA
d_gene: NA
v_gene: TRBV2
CDR3nt: TGTGCCAGCAGCCTCCTATCTACCCCCTATGGCTACACCTTC
CDR3aa: CASSLLSTPYGYTF

len: 16
j_gene: TRBJ2-1
abundance: once
d_gene: TRBD2
v_gene: TRBV5-1
CDR3nt: TGCGCCACCGCCGAAGCGGGAGGGCCCTCTATAGGGGAGCAGTTCTTC
CDR3aa: CATAEAGGPSIGEQFF

len: 12
j_gene: TRBJ1-1
abundance: NA
d_gene: NA
v_gene: TRBV29-1
CDR3nt: TGCAGCGTTGAGCGGGGAGGCACTGAAGCTTTCTTT
CDR3aa: CSVERGGTEAFF

len: 16
j_gene: TRBJ1-3
abundance: NA
d_gene: NA
v_gene: TRBV6-1
CDR3nt: TGTGCCAGCAGTGAAGCTCTGATAAGCTCTGGAAACACCATATATTTT
CDR3aa: CASSEALISSGNTIYF

len: 14
j_gene: TRBJ1-1
abundance: NA
d_gene: TRBD1
v_gene: TRBV6-1
CDR3nt: TGTGCCAGCAGTGCCCAGGGGGCCACGAATGAAGCTTTCTTT
CDR3aa: CASSAQGATNEAFF

len: 13
j_gene: TRBJ1-5
abundance: few
d_gene: NA
v_gene: TRBV28
CDR3nt: TGTGCCAGCGACTATCGGAGCAATCAGCCCCAGCATTTT
CDR3aa: CASDYRSNQPQHF

len: 13
j_gene: TRBJ2-3
abundance: NA
d_gene: NA
v_gene: TRBV10-3
CDR3nt: TGTGCCATCAGGCTTGCTGGCACAGATACGCAGTATTTT
CDR3aa: CAIRLAGTDTQYF

len: 13
j_gene: TRBJ2-7
abundance: few
d_gene: NA
v_gene: TRBV9
CDR3nt: TGTGCCAGCTCCCTTGGGCCCTCCTACGAGCAGTACTTC
CDR3aa: CASSLGPSYEQYF

len: 13
j_gene: TRBJ2-1
abundance: NA
d_gene: TRBD2
v_gene: TRBV30
CDR3nt: TGTGCCTGGAGTGGGACTAGCGGGGATCAGCAGTTCTTC
CDR3aa: CAWSGTSGDQQFF

len: 14
j_gene: TRBJ1-5
abundance: once
d_gene: NA
v_gene: TRBV19
CDR3nt: TGTGCCAGCAGACCGATCAATAGCAATCAGCCCCAGCATTTT
CDR3aa: CASRPINSNQPQHF

len: 17
j_gene: TRBJ2-2
abundance: NA
d_gene: TRBD2
v_gene: TRBV11-2
CDR3nt: TGTGCCAGCAGCTTCACTACTAGCGGGAGGAACACCGGGGAGCTGTTTTTT
CDR3aa: CASSFTTSGRNTGELFF

len: 11
j_gene: TRBJ1-5
abundance: few
d_gene: NA
v_gene: TRBV6-6
CDR3nt: TGTGCCAGCAGTCCCCCCGGGCCCCAGCATTTT
CDR3aa: CASSPPGPQHF

len: 14
j_gene: TRBJ2-2
abundance: NA
d_gene: NA
v_gene: TRBV5-1
CDR3nt: TGCGCCAGCAGCTTGGGGGGTAGCACCGGGGAGCTGTTTTTT
CDR3aa: CASSLGGSTGELFF

len: 12
j_gene: TRBJ2-3
abundance: NA
d_gene: NA
v_gene: TRBV5-5
CDR3nt: TGTGCCAGCAGCCCAGACACGAACACGCAGTATTTT
CDR3aa: CASSPDTNTQYF

len: 13
j_gene: TRBJ1-1
abundance: NA
d_gene: NA
v_gene: TRBV9
CDR3nt: TGTGCCAGCAGCGTAGTTGTAGTCGGTGAAGCTTTCTTT
CDR3aa: CASSVVVVGEAFF

len: 15
j_gene: TRBJ2-3
abundance: NA
d_gene: NA
v_gene: TRBV7-2
CDR3nt: TGTGCCAGCAGCTTCTTTAGCGCCAGCACAGATACGCAGTATTTT
CDR3aa: CASSFFSASTDTQYF

len: 13
j_gene: TRBJ2-7
abundance: NA
d_gene: NA
v_gene: TRBV2
CDR3nt: TGTGCCAGCAGTGAAGCTGGATACTACGAGCAGTACTTC
CDR3aa: CASSEAGYYEQYF

len: 14
j_gene: TRBJ2-2
abundance: NA
d_gene: TRBD1
v_gene: TRBV5-1
CDR3nt: TGCGCCAGCAGCGACAGGGTTGGCACCGGGGAGCTGTTTTTT
CDR3aa: CASSDRVGTGELFF

len: 15
j_gene: TRBJ2-1
abundance: NA
d_gene: TRBD2
v_gene: TRBV5-4
CDR3nt: TGTGCCAGCAGGCCAGCGGGGGGGATTCGGAATGAGCAGTTCTTC
CDR3aa: CASRPAGGIRNEQFF

len: 11
j_gene: TRBJ1-4
abundance: NA
d_gene: NA
v_gene: TRBV2
CDR3nt: TGTGCCAGCACCGCGGGCACTATTCCATATTTT
CDR3aa: CASTAGTIPYF

len: 13
j_gene: TRBJ1-2
abundance: NA
d_gene: NA
v_gene: TRBV5-4
CDR3nt: TGTGCCAGCAGCTTGGTGGGGGGAAATGGCTACACCTTC
CDR3aa: CASSLVGGNGYTF

len: 16
j_gene: TRBJ1-6
abundance: NA
d_gene: NA
v_gene: TRBV18
CDR3nt: TGTGCCAGCTCCCCAAGGGACACCCCGAGGGCTTCACCCCTCCACTTT
CDR3aa: CASSPRDTPRASPLHF

len: 13
j_gene: TRBJ2-3
abundance: NA
d_gene: NA
v_gene: TRBV6-6
CDR3nt: TGTGCCAGCAGGGACAGAAGCACAGATACGCAGTATTTT
CDR3aa: CASRDRSTDTQYF

len: 13
j_gene: TRBJ2-7
abundance: NA
d_gene: TRBD1
v_gene: TRBV19
CDR3nt: TGTGCCAGTAGTATAGCGGACAGGTACGAGCAGTACTTC
CDR3aa: CASSIADRYEQYF

len: 14
j_gene: TRBJ2-7
abundance: NA
d_gene: NA
v_gene: TRBV10-2
CDR3nt: TGCGCCAGCAGTGAGTCAGGGACGGTATACGAGCAGTACTTC
CDR3aa: CASSESGTVYEQYF

len: 14
j_gene: TRBJ2-7
abundance: once
d_gene: TRBD1
v_gene: TRBV5-1
CDR3nt: TGCGCCAGCAGCGGGACAGGGGGTTTCGACGAGCAGTACTTC
CDR3aa: CASSGTGGFDEQYF

len: 14
j_gene: TRBJ1-5
abundance: few
d_gene: TRBD1
v_gene: TRBV2
CDR3nt: TGTGCCAGCAGTCGTGCAGGGGGGAGTCAGCCCCAGCATTTT
CDR3aa: CASSRAGGSQPQHF

len: 17
j_gene: TRBJ2-7
abundance: NA
d_gene: NA
v_gene: TRBV28
CDR3nt: TGTGCCAGCAGTTTATTATTCGGGCAGAAAATCATCTACGAGCAGTACTTC
CDR3aa: CASSLLFGQKIIYEQYF

len: 14
j_gene: TRBJ1-1
abundance: NA
d_gene: NA
v_gene: TRBV5-1
CDR3nt: TGCGCCAGCAATGCCGGGACGGTGAACACTGAAGCTTTCTTT
CDR3aa: CASNAGTVNTEAFF

len: 14
j_gene: TRBJ1-1
abundance: NA
d_gene: TRBD1
v_gene: TRBV7-8
CDR3nt: TGTGCCAGCAGCTTTGGACAGGGCAACACTGAAGCTTTCTTT
CDR3aa: CASSFGQGNTEAFF

len: 16
j_gene: TRBJ2-5
abundance: NA
d_gene: NA
v_gene: TRBV6-1
CDR3nt: TGTGCCAGCAGTGAAATGGCCTTCGGGGCCCAAGAGACCCAGTACTTC
CDR3aa: CASSEMAFGAQETQYF

len: 15
j_gene: TRBJ1-5
abundance: NA
d_gene: NA
v_gene: TRBV5-1
CDR3nt: TGCGCCAGCAGCACCGGGGCGCCTGGCAATCAGCCCCAGCATTTT
CDR3aa: CASSTGAPGNQPQHF

len: 13
j_gene: TRBJ2-3
abundance: NA
d_gene: TRBD2
v_gene: TRBV7-9
CDR3nt: TGTGCCAGCAGCCAATCGGGGGGGGATACGCAGTATTTT
CDR3aa: CASSQSGGDTQYF

len: 17
j_gene: TRBJ1-2
abundance: NA
d_gene: NA
v_gene: TRBV6-1
CDR3nt: TGTGCCAGCAGTGTAAATTGGGCCGGGCGTTCTAACTATGGCTACACCTTC
CDR3aa: CASSVNWAGRSNYGYTF

len: 15
j_gene: TRBJ2-2
abundance: NA
d_gene: NA
v_gene: TRBV7-9
CDR3nt: TGTGCCAGCAGTCGGGAGATGCTGCCCACCGGGGAGCTGTTTTTT
CDR3aa: CASSREMLPTGELFF

len: 15
j_gene: TRBJ2-5
abundance: NA
d_gene: TRBD1
v_gene: TRBV2
CDR3nt: TGTGCCAGCACTGAACAGGACAGGACCCAAGAGACCCAGTACTTC
CDR3aa: CASTEQDRTQETQYF

len: 14
j_gene: TRBJ1-4
abundance: NA
d_gene: NA
v_gene: TRBV19
CDR3nt: TGTGCCAGTACCAGGGGTATAACTAATGAAAAACTGTTTTTT
CDR3aa: CASTRGITNEKLFF